This is a list of T cell receptor beta chains from one sample in a study of STAT5B mutations in CD4+ large granular lymphocyte leukemia. Here immunoSEQ multiplex PCR was the method, and the copy in TCRdb shows in-frame clones only, minus some. The table includes roughly 21,000 clones, just over 70% detected once. Material for sequencing was CD4+ T cells from blood buffy coats. Receptors originate from a human donor in good health. Each CDR3 is given with its conserved first and last residue. The order of the fields is D gene, V gene, clone size, J gene, CDR3 DNA, CDR3 protein. D genes are given only for firm matches. Expanded clones get a size class; other rows say once, few or many, or leave the size out.

TRBD2	TRBV5-6	-	TRBJ2-7	TGTGCCAGCAGGAAGACTAGCGGGATATACGAGCAGTACTTC	CASRKTSGIYEQYF
-	TRBV6-6	-	TRBJ2-7	TGTGCCAGCAGTTCGCGTCCCCACGAGCAGTACTTC	CASSSRPHEQYF
-	TRBV19	-	TRBJ2-1	TGTGCCAGTAGTATAGAAGGACGGGTGGGTGAGCAGTTCTTC	CASSIEGRVGEQFF
-	TRBV2	-	TRBJ1-1	TGTGCCAGCAAAGGAGGTCCTGAAGCTTTCTTT	CASKGGPEAFF
-	TRBV19	-	TRBJ2-1	TGTGCCAGTAGTATCCCGCAGGGGGGAGCGAGGCGGGAGGTAGGGCTTTATGAGCAGTTCTTC	CASSIPQGGARREVGLYEQFF
-	TRBV25-1	-	TRBJ1-5	TGTGCCAGCAGTGGAGGGGACGTGTCTAATCAGCCCCAGCATTTT	CASSGGDVSNQPQHF
TRBD2	TRBV9	-	TRBJ2-5	TGTGCCAGCAGCGTAGGATTCCAGGGACTAGCGCCTTTTGGGGAGACCCAGTACTTC	CASSVGFQGLAPFGETQYF
-	TRBV5-6	-	TRBJ2-5	TGTGCCAGCAGCTTGGGGGGGAAAGGAGAGACCCAGTACTTC	CASSLGGKGETQYF
-	TRBV4-3	-	TRBJ2-6	TGCGCCAGCAGCCAAGATCAGGGGACCAACGTCCTGACTTTC	CASSQDQGTNVLTF
TRBD2	TRBV19	-	TRBJ2-1	TGTGCCAGTAGTACCCGGACTAGCGCCTCGATTGGCAATGAGCAGTTCTTC	CASSTRTSASIGNEQFF
-	TRBV2	-	TRBJ1-1	TGTGCCAGCAGTCGACAGAACACTGAAGCTTTCTTT	CASSRQNTEAFF
TRBD2	TRBV5-4	few	TRBJ2-7	TGTGCCAGCAGCTTGGGAAGCGGGGCTAGCTCCTACGAGCAGTACTTC	CASSLGSGASSYEQYF
-	TRBV7-9	few	TRBJ1-1	TGTGCCAGCAGCTACTCGAACACTGAAGCTTTCTTT	CASSYSNTEAFF
-	TRBV5-4	-	TRBJ1-6	TGTGCCAGCAGCTTGCAGGGATCGGAGTATAATTCACCCCTCCACTTT	CASSLQGSEYNSPLHF
-	TRBV10-1	-	TRBJ2-1	TGCGCCAGCAAAGTGGGAAAGAGGTCCTACAATGAGCAGTTCTTC	CASKVGKRSYNEQFF
-	TRBV6-5	-	TRBJ1-1	TGTGCCAGCAGTAAAACAGAGAACACTGAAGCTTTCTTT	CASSKTENTEAFF
TRBD2	TRBV4-3	-	TRBJ2-5	TGCGCCAGCAGCCAAGATGCGGCTAGCGGGGTCCTAGGGACCCAGTACTTC	CASSQDAASGVLGTQYF
-	TRBV14	-	TRBJ2-3	TGTGCCAGCAGCCGACGGACACTCCTTGCCCCAGATACGCAGTATTTT	CASSRRTLLAPDTQYF
-	TRBV28	-	TRBJ1-2	TGTGCCAGCAGTGTCCGGGACACCCACTATGGCTACACCTTC	CASSVRDTHYGYTF
-	TRBV9	-	TRBJ2-7	TGTGCCAGCAGCGTAGGAAATCTGGGGGAGCAGTACTTC	CASSVGNLGEQYF
TRBD2	TRBV7-3	-	TRBJ2-1	TGTGCCAGCAGCAAGACCGGGACTAGCGGCTGGAATGAGCAGTTCTTC	CASSKTGTSGWNEQFF
-	TRBV10-1	few	TRBJ2-1	TGCGCCAGCAGTGACCGGGAAAAGCAGTTCTTC	CASSDREKQFF
-	TRBV7-9	-	TRBJ2-5	TGTGCCAGCAGCTTCGACAGGATTCAAGAGACCCAGTACTTC	CASSFDRIQETQYF
TRBD1	TRBV11-3	-	TRBJ2-7	TGTGCCAGCAGCTCTGGGACAGCCATACTCTCCTACGAGCAGTACTTC	CASSSGTAILSYEQYF
-	TRBV7-2	-	TRBJ2-7	TGTGCCAGCAGCTTGCAGGGGATAGCGGACCGGCCCTTCGAGCAGTACTTC	CASSLQGIADRPFEQYF
TRBD1	TRBV18	-	TRBJ2-7	TGTGCCAGCTCGCAGCTACCGACCGGGACAGGGGTTGATGAGCAGTACTTC	CASSQLPTGTGVDEQYF
-	TRBV2	-	TRBJ1-2	TGTGCCAGCAGTCTCCAAAATGCAGGGCATGGCTACACCTTC	CASSLQNAGHGYTF
TRBD1	TRBV7-2	-	TRBJ2-7	TGTGCCAGCAGCCAAGCCGGGACAGGGGGCGTAGGGCAGTACTTC	CASSQAGTGGVGQYF
-	TRBV7-2	-	TRBJ2-7	TGTGCCAGCAGCGGGAGTACGGACGAGCAGTACTTC	CASSGSTDEQYF
-	TRBV6-4	-	TRBJ2-6	TGTGCCAGCAGTGACTCCGGGGAGGGGGCCAACGTCCTGACTTTC	CASSDSGEGANVLTF
-	TRBV7-6	few	TRBJ2-3	TGTGCCAGCAGCTTAGGGGGATCGGACCAGAACACAGATACGCAGTATTTT	CASSLGGSDQNTDTQYF
-	TRBV6-1	once	TRBJ2-2	TGTGCCAGCAGTGAAGACGACACCACCGGGGAGCTGTTTTTT	CASSEDDTTGELFF
TRBD2	TRBV5-8	-	TRBJ2-5	TGTGCCAGCAGCTTAGGCGGGAGGAACCAAGAGACCCAGTACTTC	CASSLGGRNQETQYF
-	TRBV7-6	-	TRBJ2-1	TGTGCCAGCAGCTTTGAGAATGAGCAGTTCTTC	CASSFENEQFF
TRBD1	TRBV7-9	-	TRBJ1-4	TGTGCCAGCAGTTGGGGACAGGGGTTTGAAAAACTGTTTTTT	CASSWGQGFEKLFF